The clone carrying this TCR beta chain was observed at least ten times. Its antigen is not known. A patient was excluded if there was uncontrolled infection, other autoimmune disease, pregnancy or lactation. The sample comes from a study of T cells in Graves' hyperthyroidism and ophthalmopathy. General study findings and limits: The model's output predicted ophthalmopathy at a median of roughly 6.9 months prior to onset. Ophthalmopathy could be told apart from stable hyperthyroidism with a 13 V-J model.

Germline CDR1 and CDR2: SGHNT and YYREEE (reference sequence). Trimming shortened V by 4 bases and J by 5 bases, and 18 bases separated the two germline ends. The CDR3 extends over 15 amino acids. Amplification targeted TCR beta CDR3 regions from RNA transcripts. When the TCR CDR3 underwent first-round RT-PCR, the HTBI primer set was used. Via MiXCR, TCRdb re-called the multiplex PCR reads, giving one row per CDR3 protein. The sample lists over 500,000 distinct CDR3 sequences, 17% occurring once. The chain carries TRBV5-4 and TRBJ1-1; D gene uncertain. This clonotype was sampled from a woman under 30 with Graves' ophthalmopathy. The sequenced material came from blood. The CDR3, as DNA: TGTGCCAGCAGCCTTGCTGGATTGCGGGGAACTGAAGCTTTCTTT. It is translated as CASSLAGLRGTEAFF. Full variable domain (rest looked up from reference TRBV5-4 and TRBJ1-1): ETGVTQSPTHLIKTRGQQVTLRCSSQSGHNTVSWYQQALGQGPQFIFQYYREEENGRGNFPPRFSGLQFPNYSSELNVNALELDDSALYLCASSLAGLRGTEAFFGQGTRLTVV.